The clone carrying this T cell receptor beta chain was seen ten or more times. Its target is unknown. The CDR3 has 11 amino acids. The V gene lost 6 bases and the J gene lost 4 bases, with 9 bases spanning the gap. Germline V lookup: CDR1 SQVTM, CDR2 ANQGSEA. Time point defined: pre-sensitization, week 0. Regarding treatment: therapeutic diphenylcyclopropenone sensitization with weekly scalp DPC. This entry is derived from a study of human T cells and chemical hapten exposure. Study-level background: Upper-back patches of 0.01% DPC were read at 6 days. Study-wide points: With regard to DPC sensitization, TCRs above 1 in 1000 frequency did not change.

Attachment of unique molecular identifiers to individual cDNA molecules was performed in the library. A single record per CDR3 protein comes from TCRdb applying MiXCR to the RACE reads. The sample has about 68,000 distinct CDR3 sequences; approximately 10% are singletons. The TCR sequence derives from a woman in her forties or fifties with alopecia areata. Some clones in this sample may be carry-over from other donors' samples. The sequencing here drew on whole blood, taken in connection with sensitization to the hapten diphenylcyclopropenone (DPC). This sequence joins TRBV29-1 and TRBJ1-1, with D uncertain. The CDR3 region has the DNA TGCAGCGTAGACATAGGCACTGAAGCTTTCTTT. This codes for CSVDIGTEAFF. The variable domain in full, completed from reference TRBV29-1 and TRBJ1-1, reads SAVISQKPSRDICQRGTSLTIQCQVDSQVTMMFWYRQQPGQSLTLIATANQGSEATYESGFVIDKFPISRPNLTFSTLTVSNMSPEDSSIYLCSVDIGTEAFFGQGTRLTVV.